This TCR beta chain is from a study of regulatory T cells in long-lasting Graves disease. Time point in this sample: newly diagnosed GD, antithyroid drugs for less than 3 months. Isolated PBMC RNA provided the starting material for the TCR library. Trimming shortened V by 3 bases and J by 4 bases, and 11 bases separated the two germline ends. CDR1 is LNHDA, CDR2 SQIVND, per germline (reference sequence). The CDR3 length is 14 residues. Both iRepertoire HTBI primers and Arm-PCR of CDR3 regions were used to build the TCR beta libraries. TCRdb used MiXCR to reprocess the multiplex PCR reads, holding one entry per CDR3 protein. The sample lists around 420,000 distinct CDR3 sequences, 15% occurring once. The same sample was also studied in work on T cells in Graves' hyperthyroidism and ophthalmopathy. From that second work: The TCR CDR3 was amplified in a first-round RT-PCR using the HTBI primer set. Ophthalmopathy was predicted by the model a median of approximately six months ahead of onset.

The receptor comes from a woman between 40 and 50 years old with Graves disease. The rearrangement links TRBV19 to TRBJ2-3; D remains unclear. The sequenced sample was peripheral blood mononuclear cells (PBMCs), obtained at new diagnosis, from a patient treated with antithyroid drugs. In nucleotides, the CDR3 is TGTGCCAGTAGTATGGGAAGGTATCCAGATACGCAGTATTTT. Translation: CASSMGRYPDTQYF.